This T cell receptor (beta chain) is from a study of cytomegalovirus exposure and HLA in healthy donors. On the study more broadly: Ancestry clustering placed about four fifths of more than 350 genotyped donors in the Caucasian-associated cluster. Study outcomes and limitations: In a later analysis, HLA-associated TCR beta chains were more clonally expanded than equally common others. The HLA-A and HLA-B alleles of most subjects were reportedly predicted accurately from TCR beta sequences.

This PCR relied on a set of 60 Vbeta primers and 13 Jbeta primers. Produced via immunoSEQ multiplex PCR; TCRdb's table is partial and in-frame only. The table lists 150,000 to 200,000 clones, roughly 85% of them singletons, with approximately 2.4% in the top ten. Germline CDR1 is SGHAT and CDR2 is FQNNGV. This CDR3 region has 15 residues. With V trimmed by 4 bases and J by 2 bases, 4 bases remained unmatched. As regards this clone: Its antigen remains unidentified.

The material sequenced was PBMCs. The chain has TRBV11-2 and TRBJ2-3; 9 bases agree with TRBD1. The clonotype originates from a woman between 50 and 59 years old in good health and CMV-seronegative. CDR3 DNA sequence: TGTGCCAGCAGCTCCGACAGGGGGGTCACAGATACGCAGTATTTT. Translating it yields CASSSDRGVTDTQYF.